Presented here are 23 T cell receptor beta chains from one specimen sequenced in a study of T cell repertoires in ileal Crohn's disease. Here immunoSEQ multiplex PCR was the method, and the copy in TCRdb shows in-frame clones only, minus some. The data show around 10,000 clones, more than 70% seen once. Described time point: neoterminal ileum biopsy at postoperative endoscopy, about 6 months after surgery. Sequencing used ileal tissue. Receptor source: an adult with Crohn's disease.

The V gene is TRBV4-1, the J gene TRBJ2-4, with a weak D call TRBD1 (5 bases). This CDR3 contains 16 residues. Trimming shortened V by 0 bases and J by 7 bases, and 16 bases separated the two germline ends. Germline V gene sequence: CDR1 MGHRA, CDR2 YSYEKL. The CDR3 coding sequence is TGCGCCAGCAGCCAAGATCCAACAGGTTTAGGGAACATTCAGTACTTC. Encoded protein: CASSQDPTGLGNIQYF.

This chain connects TRBV20-1 to TRBJ1-2, with a weak D call TRBD1 (6 bases). Germline CDR1 DFQATT, CDR2 SNEGSKA (reference sequence). Trimming left V 6 bases short and J 7 bases short, with 12 bases between. This CDR3 has 11 residues. DNA for the CDR3: TGCAGTGCCCCGCTGGACAGTGGCTACACCTTC. Its translation is CSAPLDSGYTF.

The chain has TRBV25-1 and TRBJ2-7; the match to TRBD1 covers 8 bases. In germline, CDR1 is MGHDK, CDR2 SYGVNS. Trimming removed 7 bases from V and 4 bases from J; junction bases left unmatched: 3. CDR3 length equals 12 residues. CDR3 nucleotide sequence: TGTGCCAGCACGGACAGGGTGTACGAGCAGTACTTC. Encoded protein: CASTDRVYEQYF.

The chain uses TRBV6-1 and TRBJ1-4, with TRBD1 as a possible D gene (5 bases). The V gene lost 1 base and the J gene lost 8 bases, with 17 bases spanning the gap. Germline V CDR1 and CDR2: MNHNS, SASEGT. The CDR3 contains 16 residues. The DNA of the CDR3 is TGTGCCAGCAGTGAAGAGGTGGGGCAGTCCTACGAAAAACTGTTTTTT. It yields the protein CASSEEVGQSYEKLFF.

The chain carries TRBV4-3 and TRBJ1-2, with TRBD1 as a possible D gene (6 bases). The CDR3 extends over 16 amino acids. V lost 0 bases and J lost 4, with 15 bases in between. Germline lookup yields CDR1 LGHNA and CDR2 YSLEER. CDR3 residues: CASSQDETGLIYGYTF. In DNA form, the CDR3 reads TGCGCCAGCAGCCAAGATGAAACAGGGCTTATCTATGGCTACACCTTC.

The chain employs TRBV7-7 and TRBJ2-4; 12 bases map to TRBD2. CDR3 length equals 19 residues. With 0 bases clipped from V and 6 bases from J, the junction kept 12 bases outside the gene matches. CDR1 and CDR2 (germline): SSHAT, FNYEAQ (reference sequence). The chain's CDR3 is CASSLAGLAGGPRGNIQYF. The DNA of the CDR3 is TGTGCCAGCAGCTTAGCGGGTCTAGCGGGGGGGCCTAGGGGAAACATTCAGTACTTC. Supplemented by reference TRBV7-7 and TRBJ2-4, the full variable domain reads GAGVSQSPRYKVTKRGQDVTLRCDPISSHATLYWYQQALGQGPEFLTYFNYEAQPDKSGLPSDRFSAERPEGSISTLTIQRTEQRDSAMYRCASSLAGLAGGPRGNIQYFGAGTRLSVL.

The chain links TRBV6-5 to TRBJ1-1, with D perhaps TRBD1 (5 bases). This CDR3 has 12 amino acids. Germline CDR1 is MNHEY and CDR2 is SVGAGI. Trimming took off 7 bases at V and 4 bases at J, with 10 bases between the two ends. CDR3 coding DNA: TGTGCCAGCAAGGCGGGGCGCACTGAAGCTTTCTTT. Translating it yields CASKAGRTEAFF.

The chain couples TRBV7-8 to TRBJ2-5, with 7 bases fitting TRBD2. The CDR3 spans 16 residues. V lost 1 base to trimming and J lost 5 bases; unmatched junction nucleotides: 10. Germline assignment: CDR1 SGHVS and CDR2 FQNEAQ. CDR3 sequence reads: CASSLGGGGSRETQYF. In DNA, the CDR3 is TGTGCCAGCAGCTTAGGCGGCGGGGGATCGCGGGAGACCCAGTACTTC. The entire variable domain, with the rest obtained from reference TRBV7-8 and TRBJ2-5, is as follows: GAGVSQSPRYKVAKRGQDVALRCDPISGHVSLFWYQQALGQGPEFLTYFQNEAQLDKSGLPSDRFFAERPEGSVSTLKIQRTQQEDSAVYLCASSLGGGGSRETQYFGPGTRLLVL.

This clone is medium-sized in the sample. The V and J genes are TRBV6-6 and TRBJ1-5; D not certain. In germline, CDR1 is MNHNY, CDR2 SVGAGI (reference sequence). This CDR3 has 12 residues. Trimming pared 7 bases from V and 0 bases from J, leaving 4 bases between. CDR3 coding DNA: TGTGCCAGCACTAGTAGCAATCAGCCCCAGCATTTT. This translates into CASTSSNQPQHF.

DNA of the CDR3: TGTGCCAGCTCGCTCACAGGGGTTAAGAGCAATCAGCCCCAGCATTTT. Translated, it gives CASSLTGVKSNQPQHF. V is TRBV18 and J is TRBJ1-5; TRBD1 matches at 7 bases. The germline V gene has CDR1 KGHSH and CDR2 LQKENI. The CDR3 sequence is 16 residues long. After removal of 6 bases from V and 1 base from J, the junction contained 9 bases not matched to a gene. The entire variable domain, with the rest obtained from reference TRBV18 and TRBJ1-5, is as follows: NAGVMQNPRHLVRRRGQEARLRCSPMKGHSHVYWYRQLPEEGLKFMVYLQKENIIDESGMPKERFSAEFPKEGPSILRIQQVVRGDSAAYFCASSLTGVKSNQPQHFGDGTRLSIL.

A few counts support this clone. This chain connects TRBV5-1 to TRBJ1-5, with 7 nucleotides matching TRBD1. Looked up from germline, CDR1 is SGHRS and CDR2 is YFSETQ. This CDR3 region has 14 residues. After removal of 7 bases from V and 7 bases from J, the junction contained 11 bases not matched to a gene. DNA for the CDR3: TGCGCCAGCTCCGAGGGGGCAGTGGGGCAGCCCCAGCATTTT. This encodes CASSEGAVGQPQHF.

This chain uses TRBV7-3 with TRBJ2-4, with a tentative D call TRBD1 (5 bases). Per the germline V gene, CDR1 is SGHTA and CDR2 is FQGTGA. This CDR3 comprises 15 residues. Trimming cost V 4 bases and J 6 bases, with 16 bases left between them. CDR3 in DNA: TGTGCCAGCAGCTCCTCCCCCGGGCAGGGAAACATTCAGTACTTC. This gives the protein CASSSSPGQGNIQYF.

In its sample, this clone was seen a few times. The genes are TRBV6-6 and TRBJ1-1; 7 nucleotides agree with TRBD1. J gave up 4 bases and V 6 bases, and 5 bases lay outside the gene matches. Germline CDR1 reads MNHNY; CDR2 reads SVGAGI (reference sequence). This CDR3 region has 13 residues. The CDR3 spells CASSVQGTTEAFF. The CDR3 region has the DNA TGTGCCAGCAGCGTACAGGGGACCACTGAAGCTTTCTTT.

In its sample, this clone was seen a few times. This rearrangement joins TRBV7-2 to TRBJ1-2; 7 bases fit TRBD1. The V gene's germline CDR1 is SGHTA and CDR2 FQGNSA. V shed 6 bases, J shed 8 bases, and the junction held 6 bases outside the gene matches. The CDR3 covers 12 residues. The CDR3 bases are TGTGCCAGCAGAACGACAGGGTCAGGCTACACCTTC. This translates into CASRTTGSGYTF. The full variable domain, rest sourced from reference TRBV7-2 and TRBJ1-2, is GAGVSQSPSNKVTEKGKDVELRCDPISGHTALYWYRQSLGQGLEFLIYFQGNSAPDKSGLPSDRFSAERTGGSVSTLTIQRTQQEDSAVYLCASRTTGSGYTFGSGTRLTVV.

The chain uses TRBV29-1 and TRBJ1-1; tentatively, D is TRBD1 (6 bases). Trimming cost V 6 bases and J 3 bases, with 11 bases left between them. The germline CDR1 and CDR2 sequences are SQVTM and ANQGSEA. The CDR3 has 12 residues. The CDR3 region is CSVAPGDTEAFF. The DNA of the CDR3 is TGCAGCGTCGCCCCAGGGGACACTGAAGCTTTCTTT.

This clone was seen once. Other nucleotide sequences in the sample specify the same CDR3. The chain recombines TRBV6-5 with TRBJ2-7, with 7 positions matching TRBD1. The V gene's germline CDR1 is MNHEY and CDR2 SVGAGI. J was trimmed by 3 bases and V by 0 bases; bases with no gene match: 5. The CDR3 totals 15 residues. The CDR3 coding sequence is TGTGCCAGCAGTTACTCAGGACAGGAAGGCTACGAGCAGTACTTC. The encoded protein is CASSYSGQEGYEQYF.

This clone has just a few counts. The V gene is TRBV7-9, the J gene TRBJ2-7; a weak D match, TRBD1 (6 bases). Germline V CDR1 and CDR2: SEHNR, FQNEAQ (reference sequence). The CDR3 extends over 16 amino acids. The V end lost 1 base, the J end lost 0 bases, and 13 bases lay between the germline ends. The DNA of the CDR3 is TGTGCCAGCAGCTTAGGAGATCCGGGACACTCCTACGAGCAGTACTTC. This sequence encodes CASSLGDPGHSYEQYF.

The table lists this clone with a few counts. The chain employs TRBV5-1 and TRBJ2-5; 9 bases agree with TRBD2. The CDR3 length is 15 residues. The V gene end was trimmed by 4 bases and the J gene end by 5 bases; junction bases not matched to a gene: 9. In germline, CDR1 is SGHRS, CDR2 YFSETQ. CDR3 amino acids: CASSILAGAGETQYF. CDR3 nucleotides: TGCGCCAGCAGCATATTAGCGGGGGCCGGGGAGACCCAGTACTTC.

This chain links TRBV15 with TRBJ1-5; D is ambiguous. The CDR3 runs to 14 residues. Trimming cost V 1 base and J 3 bases, with 7 bases left between them. The germline gives CDR1 LNHNV, CDR2 YYDKDF (reference sequence). The CDR3 loop reads CATSRVQNNQPQHF. In DNA, the CDR3 is TGTGCCACCAGCAGAGTACAGAACAATCAGCCCCAGCATTTT.

This clone occurred a few times. V gene TRBV6-4 combines with J gene TRBJ1-2; 8 bases are a match to TRBD1. The CDR3 totals 15 residues. Germline values: CDR1 MRHNA, CDR2 SNTAGT. J was trimmed by 0 bases and V by 5 bases; bases with no gene match: 5. The CDR3 bases are TGTGCCAGCAGTCCCGAACAGGGGGCTAACTATGGCTACACCTTC. The encoded protein is CASSPEQGANYGYTF.

V usage is TRBV5-4 and J usage is TRBJ2-7; 8 nucleotides line up with TRBD2. The CDR3 spans 17 residues. Germline V lookup: CDR1 SGHNT, CDR2 YYREEE (reference sequence). J gave up 1 base and V 0 bases, and 9 bases lay outside the gene matches. Here the CDR3 DNA reads TGTGCCAGCAGCTTGGACTACAACCAGCGGGGGTCCTACGAGCAGTACTTC. Translating gives CASSLDYNQRGSYEQYF.

The chain combines TRBV2 with TRBJ2-2, with 11 bases matching TRBD1. Trimming cost V 6 bases and J 6 bases; bases outside gene matches: 9. The CDR3 is 16 amino acids. Germline V gene lookup returns CDR1 SNHLY and CDR2 FYNNEI. The CDR3 region is CASSSPGQGVAGELFF. The CDR3 coding sequence is TGTGCCAGCAGCTCACCGGGACAGGGGGTCGCCGGGGAGCTGTTTTTT.

This sequence joins TRBV27 and TRBJ1-1, with D possibly matching TRBD1 (5 bases). This CDR3 is built from 14 residues. Looked up from germline, CDR1 is MNHEY and CDR2 is SMNVEV (reference sequence). Trimming left V 6 bases short and J 5 bases short, with 16 bases between. The CDR3 bases are TGTGCCAGCAGCACAGGTATTCTAGGGACTGAAGCTTTCTTT. Translation: CASSTGILGTEAFF.